Below, one T cell receptor beta chain is given with its context. The antigen is unknown. Germline V lookup: CDR1 KGHSH, CDR2 LQKENI. V gave up 3 bases and J gave up 5 bases; unmatched junction bases: 6. The CDR3 is made up of 14 amino acids. The sample originates from a study of chemoradiotherapy in HPV16-positive cancers. Whole-study context: Functional T-cell assays on a couple of HPV16-positive patients' cells defined candidate HPV-specific clones and common TCR motifs.

Repeated repertoire sampling spanned the course of chemoradiotherapy. Study-level findings and limits: HPV-responsive T-cell expansion during chemoradiotherapy was linked to improved recurrence-free survival in HPV16-positive patients. Candidate HPV-specific clones and E7-related TCR motifs grew in tumor during treatment.

Sequencing used immunoSEQ multiplex PCR; TCRdb keeps in-frame clones, though not all of them. The profile shows some 34,000 clones, approximately 92% of them singletons. Specimen: blood, collected from a patient who underwent chemoradiotherapy. The V call is TRBV18, the J call TRBJ2-7; TRBD2 aligns across 8 bases. This TCR was sampled from a human donor with HPV-associated anogenital cancer. The chain's CDR3 is CASSPQTSAHEQYF. The CDR3 DNA follows: TGTGCCAGCTCACCGCAGACTAGCGCCCACGAGCAGTACTTC.